Below, 15 T cell receptor beta chains from the same sample are listed, as sequenced in a study of blood T cell repertoires in COVID-19. Repertoires were generated with immunoSEQ multiplex PCR, while TCRdb's copy carries only in-frame clones and drops some. The sample records about 59,000 clones, around 81% being singletons. Sequenced input: peripheral blood. The receptors shown here come from a woman of 80 years or more with active or convalescent COVID-19.

V gene TRBV4-3 combines with J gene TRBJ2-3; 9 nucleotides agree with TRBD2. Trimming cost V 0 bases and J 3 bases; bases outside gene matches: 4. The germline V gene encodes CDR1 LGHNA and CDR2 YSLEER. This CDR3 is 16 amino acids long. CDR3 in amino acids: CASSQDPAGGTDTQYF. The CDR3 DNA is TGCGCCAGCAGCCAAGACCCAGCGGGGGGAACAGATACGCAGTATTTT.

The table lists this clone with many counts. V gene TRBV7-2 combines with J gene TRBJ2-7; no clear D. Germline V gives CDR1 SGHTA, CDR2 FQGNSA. The V gene lost 1 base and the J gene lost 0 bases, with 16 bases spanning the gap. This CDR3 region has 17 residues. The CDR3 DNA reads TGTGCCAGCAGCTTAGTCCAGTGGCGGCTAGTCTCCTACGAGCAGTACTTC. Amino acid sequence: CASSLVQWRLVSYEQYF.

The V call is TRBV10-3, the J call TRBJ2-7, with D perhaps TRBD2 (6 bases). Deletions cut 0 bases from V and 1 base from J, with 7 bases between. CDR1 is ENHRY and CDR2 is SYGVKD in the germline V gene. The CDR3 sequence is 14 residues long. The chain's CDR3 is CAISESGGSYEQYF. CDR3 DNA: TGTGCCATCAGTGAGTCGGGGGGATCCTACGAGCAGTACTTC.

The chain combines TRBV6-5 with TRBJ1-5, with D possibly being TRBD1 (5 bases). The germline V gene encodes CDR1 MNHEY and CDR2 SVGAGI. The CDR3 is 15 amino acids. Trimming removed 6 bases from V and 3 bases from J, with 15 bases in between. CDR3 nucleotides: TGTGCCAGCAGGAGTGGAGACAGCCACAATCAGCCCCAGCATTTT. The encoded protein is CASRSGDSHNQPQHF.

V usage is TRBV5-1 and J usage is TRBJ2-1; 9 bases align to TRBD2. This CDR3 is 17 amino acids long. The junction had 12 bases not matched to a gene; V was cut back by 0 bases and J by 8 bases. Germline V gene sequence: CDR1 SGHRS, CDR2 YFSETQ. The CDR3 reads CASSLGRDSGGFDEQFF. CDR3 DNA sequence: TGCGCCAGCAGCTTGGGAAGGGATAGCGGGGGCTTCGATGAGCAGTTCTTC.

Only one count was recorded for this clone. The chain has TRBV28 and TRBJ1-1, with 9 positions matching TRBD1. Germline V gives CDR1 MDHEN, CDR2 SYDVKM. V gave up 4 bases and J gave up 2 bases; unmatched junction bases: 5. CDR3 length: 15 residues. CDR3 sequence (DNA): TGTGCCAGCAGTTCCTTTACAGGGGGCAACACTGAAGCTTTCTTT. It encodes CASSSFTGGNTEAFF.

V gene TRBV5-8 combines with J gene TRBJ1-6; the D gene is possibly TRBD1 (6 bases). In germline, CDR1 is SGHTS, CDR2 YDEGEE. The germline V and J ends were trimmed by 4 bases and 4 bases, with 15 bases remaining between them. The CDR3 totals 16 residues. The CDR3 sequence is CASSLGTTKYNSPLHF. The CDR3 DNA follows: TGTGCCAGCAGCCTCGGGACAACCAAATATAATTCACCCCTCCACTTT.

The chain combines TRBV3-1 (or the pseudogene TRBV3-2) with TRBJ2-2; 7 positions match TRBD1. V lost 4 bases to trimming and J lost 6 bases; unmatched junction nucleotides: 5. The CDR3 extends over 14 amino acids. Germline V gives CDR1 LGHDT, CDR2 YNNKEL (reference sequence). The CDR3, as DNA: TGTGCCAGCAGCCGGCGAACAGGGGCCGGGGAGCTGTTTTTT. Its translation is CASSRRTGAGELFF.

The chain employs TRBV23-1 and TRBJ1-5, with D unclear. TRBV23-1 is known as an ORF, though its function is uncertain. This CDR3 region has 17 residues. Trimming left V 5 bases short and J 1 base short, with 18 bases between. The CDR3 is CASSSVWRERSNQPQHF. CDR3 DNA: TGCGCCAGCAGTTCAGTCTGGAGGGAAAGAAGCAATCAGCCCCAGCATTTT.

The chain links TRBV24-1 to TRBJ2-7; no clear D. Trimming took 0 bases from V and 6 from J, leaving 8 bases between them. This CDR3 is built from 13 residues. Germline lookup yields CDR1 KGHDR and CDR2 SFDVKD. The CDR3 DNA is TGTGCCACCAGTGATTTGCCGACGGGCGAGCAGTACTTC. It encodes CATSDLPTGEQYF.

The chain combines TRBV5-4 with TRBJ1-2; maybe TRBD1 (6 bases). CDR1 and CDR2 (germline): SGHNT, YYREEE (reference sequence). The CDR3 has 15 amino acids. Trimming left V 0 bases short and J 7 bases short, with 16 bases between. The CDR3 reads CASSLETGLFGGYTF. The CDR3 DNA is TGTGCCAGCAGCTTGGAAACAGGGCTCTTTGGTGGCTACACCTTC.

V is TRBV3-1 (or the pseudogene TRBV3-2) and J is TRBJ2-7; no firm D call. The ends were cut back, 4 bases at V and 3 bases at J, with 4 bases in the middle. The CDR3 is made up of 11 amino acids. The germline gives CDR1 LGHDT, CDR2 YNNKEL (reference sequence). As DNA, the CDR3 is TGTGCCAGCAGCCCCCGCTACGAGCAGTACTTC. It codes for CASSPRYEQYF.

V usage is TRBV28 and J usage is TRBJ1-1; D is unclear. The germline V gene has CDR1 MDHEN and CDR2 SYDVKM. Trimming removed 3 bases at V and 0 bases at J, with 5 bases between. The CDR3 runs 13 residues. The CDR3 region is CASSFGMNTEAFF. The CDR3 DNA is TGTGCCAGCAGTTTCGGGATGAACACTGAAGCTTTCTTT.

The rearrangement links TRBV9 to TRBJ2-6, with 11 bases that match TRBD2. V dropped 4 bases and J dropped 2; count of bases not matched to a gene: 20. Germline V CDR1 and CDR2: SGDLS, YYNGEE. The CDR3 loop spans 22 amino acids. The CDR3 is CASSPGTASLAGGPAGANVLTF. The DNA for the CDR3 is TGTGCCAGCAGCCCGGGGACAGCATCCTTAGCGGGGGGGCCCGCTGGGGCCAACGTCCTGACTTTC.

CDR3 bases: TGTGCCAGTCCTATCCGGGGTTTTGGCCGCTACGAGCAGTACTTC. It translates to CASPIRGFGRYEQYF. V gene TRBV11-3 combines with J gene TRBJ2-7; weak D call: TRBD2 (5 bases). Germline V gene sequence: CDR1 SGHNT, CDR2 YENEEA. This CDR3 contains 15 residues. The V end was cut by 9 bases, the J end by 3 bases, with 21 bases between.